The rows below give T cell receptor beta chains drawn from one sample of a study of T-cell memory formation after mild COVID-19. TCRdb reanalysed the 5' RACE reads using MiXCR and keeps one entry per CDR3 protein. This sample has around 200,000 distinct CDR3 sequences, with around 16% found just once. Sequencing input: PBMCs or a T cell subset sorted from them (not recorded which). The receptors here all came from an adult woman who had mild COVID-19 (a few samples of this study predate the infection). Cell type and time point are not known. Both conserved end residues are part of each CDR3. The order of the fields is D gene, J gene, V gene, clone size, CDR3 protein, CDR3 DNA. A D gene is named only where the DNA matches it firmly. Only some rows state a clone size, as once, few, many or a class for expanded clones.

D gene: TRBD1
J gene: TRBJ1-2
V gene: TRBV6-6
clone size: few
CDR3 protein: CASSYSDRAGGYTF
CDR3 DNA: TGTGCCAGCAGTTACTCCGACAGGGCGGGCGGCTACACCTTC

D gene: .
J gene: TRBJ1-5
V gene: TRBV6-2/TRBV6-3
clone size: once
CDR3 protein: CASSYAGPLISWAQHF
CDR3 DNA: TGTGCCAGCAGTTACGCAGGGCCCCTAATCAGCTGGGCCCAGCATTTT

D gene: TRBD2
J gene: TRBJ2-5
V gene: TRBV24-1
clone size: .
CDR3 protein: CATSAPGSGREETQYF
CDR3 DNA: TGTGCCACCAGTGCCCCTGGTTCAGGGAGGGAAGAGACCCAGTACTTC

D gene: TRBD2
J gene: TRBJ2-2
V gene: TRBV4-2
clone size: .
CDR3 protein: CASSQGREGLGTGELFF
CDR3 DNA: TGTGCCAGCAGCCAGGGGCGGGAGGGCCTTGGGACCGGGGAGCTGTTTTTT

D gene: .
J gene: TRBJ2-5
V gene: TRBV15
clone size: .
CDR3 protein: CATSRDLERRETQYF
CDR3 DNA: TGTGCCACCAGCAGAGATCTGGAGCGGAGAGAGACCCAGTACTTC

D gene: .
J gene: TRBJ2-2
V gene: TRBV27
clone size: .
CDR3 protein: CASSLSFRPLYTGLEPGELFF
CDR3 DNA: TGTGCCAGCAGTTTATCGTTCCGCCCCCTATACACCGGGCTGGAACCGGGGGAGCTGTTTTTT

D gene: .
J gene: TRBJ2-5
V gene: TRBV7-6
clone size: .
CDR3 protein: CASSLPGGELSGTQYF
CDR3 DNA: TGTGCCAGCAGCTTACCCGGAGGGGAGCTTTCGGGGACCCAGTACTTC

D gene: .
J gene: TRBJ1-6
V gene: TRBV30
clone size: few
CDR3 protein: CAWTVSYNSPLHF
CDR3 DNA: TGTGCCTGGACGGTCTCTTATAATTCACCCCTCCACTTT

D gene: .
J gene: TRBJ2-1
V gene: TRBV29-1
clone size: .
CDR3 protein: CSLTRDGDNEQFF
CDR3 DNA: TGCAGCCTTACCCGGGACGGGGACAATGAGCAGTTCTTC

D gene: .
J gene: TRBJ1-5
V gene: TRBV11-3
clone size: .
CDR3 protein: CASSQEGKPQHF
CDR3 DNA: TGTGCCAGCAGCCAGGAGGGAAAGCCCCAGCATTTT

D gene: TRBD1
J gene: TRBJ2-7
V gene: TRBV20-1
clone size: .
CDR3 protein: CSAGGQGASYEQYF
CDR3 DNA: TGCAGTGCTGGAGGACAGGGGGCGTCCTACGAGCAGTACTTC

D gene: TRBD2
J gene: TRBJ2-1
V gene: TRBV24-1
clone size: few
CDR3 protein: CATSDTTSGRFNEQFF
CDR3 DNA: TGTGCCACCAGTGATACGACTAGCGGGAGATTCAATGAGCAGTTCTTC

D gene: .
J gene: TRBJ2-7
V gene: TRBV7-3
clone size: .
CDR3 protein: CASSTPHPGYEQYF
CDR3 DNA: TGTGCCAGCAGCACCCCCCATCCGGGGTACGAGCAGTACTTC

D gene: .
J gene: TRBJ2-7
V gene: TRBV24-1
clone size: .
CDR3 protein: CATSPRTTARNEQYF
CDR3 DNA: TGTGCCACCAGCCCCAGGACTACCGCGAGAAACGAGCAGTACTTC

D gene: .
J gene: TRBJ2-1
V gene: TRBV6-5
clone size: many
CDR3 protein: CASSYWQGGRRVNEQFF
CDR3 DNA: TGTGCCAGCAGTTACTGGCAGGGGGGTAGGCGGGTCAATGAGCAGTTCTTC

D gene: TRBD2
J gene: TRBJ2-7
V gene: TRBV4-1
clone size: few
CDR3 protein: CASSRLAGDYEQYF
CDR3 DNA: TGCGCCAGCAGCAGACTAGCGGGGGATTACGAGCAGTACTTC

D gene: .
J gene: TRBJ2-1
V gene: TRBV18
clone size: few
CDR3 protein: CASSKLNDWNEQFF
CDR3 DNA: TGTGCCAGCTCAAAACTTAACGACTGGAATGAGCAGTTCTTC

D gene: TRBD2
J gene: TRBJ2-1
V gene: TRBV9
clone size: .
CDR3 protein: CASRVAGGGGWEQFF
CDR3 DNA: TGTGCCAGCCGCGTAGCTGGCGGGGGGGGATGGGAGCAGTTCTTC

D gene: .
J gene: TRBJ2-1
V gene: TRBV7-8
clone size: few
CDR3 protein: CASSPLGWGRYNEQFF
CDR3 DNA: TGTGCCAGCAGCCCATTGGGGTGGGGGAGGTACAATGAGCAGTTCTTC

D gene: TRBD2
J gene: TRBJ2-5
V gene: TRBV28
clone size: many
CDR3 protein: CASSFPRTSGGARRETQYF
CDR3 DNA: TGTGCCAGCAGTTTCCCCCGGACTAGCGGGGGGGCACGAAGGGAGACCCAGTACTTC

D gene: .
J gene: TRBJ1-3
V gene: TRBV4-2
clone size: few
CDR3 protein: CASSQDFGDSGNTIYF
CDR3 DNA: TGTGCCAGCAGCCAAGATTTCGGAGACTCTGGAAACACCATATATTTT

D gene: .
J gene: TRBJ2-7
V gene: TRBV5-1
clone size: once
CDR3 protein: CASSLGRDRHEQYF
CDR3 DNA: TGCGCCAGCAGCTTGGGGCGGGACAGACACGAGCAGTACTTC

D gene: TRBD2
J gene: TRBJ2-5
V gene: TRBV10-3
clone size: .
CDR3 protein: CAISPGLAGGQETQYF
CDR3 DNA: TGTGCCATCAGCCCCGGACTAGCGGGAGGGCAAGAGACCCAGTACTTC

D gene: .
J gene: TRBJ1-1
V gene: TRBV12-3/TRBV12-4
clone size: .
CDR3 protein: CASSLTGRNTEAFF
CDR3 DNA: TGTGCCAGCAGTTTAACAGGGAGGAACACTGAAGCTTTCTTT

D gene: TRBD1
J gene: TRBJ2-7
V gene: TRBV6-5
clone size: few
CDR3 protein: CASSYPTGGVTYEQYF
CDR3 DNA: TGTGCCAGCAGTTACCCCACAGGGGGTGTGACGTACGAGCAGTACTTC

D gene: TRBD1
J gene: TRBJ2-3
V gene: TRBV5-1
clone size: few
CDR3 protein: CASSLGRTGVRTDTQYF
CDR3 DNA: TGCGCCAGCAGCTTGGGGCGGACAGGGGTTCGAACAGATACGCAGTATTTT

D gene: .
J gene: TRBJ2-3
V gene: TRBV10-3
clone size: few
CDR3 protein: CAISEGRRADTQYF
CDR3 DNA: TGTGCCATCAGTGAGGGCCGGAGGGCAGATACGCAGTATTTT

D gene: TRBD2
J gene: TRBJ2-1
V gene: TRBV11-1
clone size: .
CDR3 protein: CASSLTTSGSSSEQFF
CDR3 DNA: TGTGCCAGCAGCTTGACCACTAGCGGGAGTAGCAGTGAGCAGTTCTTC

D gene: .
J gene: TRBJ2-3
V gene: TRBV29-1
clone size: .
CDR3 protein: CSARGRGLRGDTQYF
CDR3 DNA: TGCAGCGCTAGGGGCCGGGGCTTAAGGGGGGATACGCAGTATTTT

D gene: TRBD1
J gene: TRBJ1-1
V gene: TRBV5-4
clone size: .
CDR3 protein: CASSPGGTGEAFF
CDR3 DNA: TGTGCCAGCAGCCCGGGGGGGACAGGGGAAGCTTTCTTT

D gene: .
J gene: TRBJ2-1
V gene: TRBV24-1
clone size: few
CDR3 protein: CATSDPSKNYNEQFF
CDR3 DNA: TGTGCCACCAGTGATCCATCGAAGAATTACAATGAGCAGTTCTTC

D gene: .
J gene: TRBJ2-2
V gene: TRBV7-3
clone size: few
CDR3 protein: CASSPTVTGELFF
CDR3 DNA: TGTGCCAGCAGCCCGACAGTCACCGGGGAGCTGTTTTTT

D gene: .
J gene: TRBJ1-5
V gene: TRBV20-1
clone size: few
CDR3 protein: CSARENQPQHF
CDR3 DNA: TGCAGTGCTAGAGAAAATCAGCCCCAGCATTTT

D gene: TRBD2
J gene: TRBJ2-1
V gene: TRBV5-1
clone size: .
CDR3 protein: CASSLEAGAAYNEQFF
CDR3 DNA: TGCGCCAGCAGCTTGGAGGCGGGAGCGGCCTACAATGAGCAGTTCTTC

D gene: TRBD1
J gene: TRBJ2-1
V gene: TRBV9
clone size: few
CDR3 protein: CASTHGDRGTYNEQFF
CDR3 DNA: TGTGCCAGCACCCACGGGGACAGGGGCACCTACAATGAGCAGTTCTTC

D gene: TRBD2
J gene: TRBJ2-1
V gene: TRBV7-2
clone size: .
CDR3 protein: CASSYTSAPYNEQFF
CDR3 DNA: TGTGCCAGCAGCTACACTAGCGCCCCCTACAATGAGCAGTTCTTC

D gene: TRBD1
J gene: TRBJ1-4
V gene: TRBV7-2
clone size: once
CDR3 protein: CASSLVGTGSEKLFF
CDR3 DNA: TGTGCCAGCAGCTTAGTGGGGACAGGATCTGAAAAACTGTTTTTT

D gene: .
J gene: TRBJ1-5
V gene: TRBV4-2
clone size: few
CDR3 protein: CASSLERGGNQPQHF
CDR3 DNA: TGTGCCAGCAGCCTCGAACGGGGAGGCAATCAGCCCCAGCATTTT

D gene: .
J gene: TRBJ1-2
V gene: TRBV14
clone size: .
CDR3 protein: CASSQDGVVARYGYTF
CDR3 DNA: TGTGCCAGCAGCCAAGACGGTGTCGTCGCCCGTTATGGCTACACCTTC